Included here is one T cell receptor (beta chain) sequence, with context. V was shortened by 5 bases and J by 3 bases, with 11 bases between the two germline ends. Germline CDR1 is SGHAT and CDR2 is FQDESV (reference sequence). This CDR3 has 13 amino acids. Source study methods: Reference gene primer amplification yielded estimated nucleated cell counts. Sequencing used immunoSEQ multiplex PCR; TCRdb keeps in-frame clones, though not all of them. V, J and clone size derive from that table, while D and trimming were established from the DNA sequence. The profile covers approximately 230,000 clones, with almost 85% appearing a single time and 14% to 15% taken by the ten largest. The data stem from a study of blood T cell repertoires in COVID-19. As for the study in general: The samples span acute and convalescent COVID-19 from the United States, Italy and Spain.

This clonotype originated in a man aged 40-50 years who had recovered from COVID-19. The chain links TRBV11-1 to TRBJ2-7; perhaps TRBD1 as D (7 bases). The specimen was PBMCs or T cells enriched from blood (not recorded which). CDR3 loop: CASSPRGDYEQYF. CDR3 nucleotide sequence: TGTGCCAGCAGCCCCAGGGGGGACTACGAGCAGTACTTC. The whole variable domain, remainder taken from reference TRBV11-1 and TRBJ2-7, is EAEVAQSPRYKITEKSQAVAFWCDPISGHATLYWYRQILGQGPELLVQFQDESVVDDSQLPKDRFSAERLKGVDSTLKIQPAELGDSAMYLCASSPRGDYEQYFGPGTRLTVT.